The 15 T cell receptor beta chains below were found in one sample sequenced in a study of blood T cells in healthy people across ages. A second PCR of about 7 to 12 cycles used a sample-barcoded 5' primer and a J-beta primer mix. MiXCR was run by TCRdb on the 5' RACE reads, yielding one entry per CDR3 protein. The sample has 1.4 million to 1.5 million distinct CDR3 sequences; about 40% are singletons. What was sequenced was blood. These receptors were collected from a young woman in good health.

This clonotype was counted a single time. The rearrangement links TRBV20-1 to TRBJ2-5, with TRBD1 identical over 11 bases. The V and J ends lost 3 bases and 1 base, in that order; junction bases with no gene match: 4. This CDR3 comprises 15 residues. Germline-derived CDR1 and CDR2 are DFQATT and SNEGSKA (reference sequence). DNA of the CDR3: TGCAGTGCTAGGGGACAGGGGGGATTCCAAGAGACCCAGTACTTC. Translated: CSARGQGGFQETQYF.

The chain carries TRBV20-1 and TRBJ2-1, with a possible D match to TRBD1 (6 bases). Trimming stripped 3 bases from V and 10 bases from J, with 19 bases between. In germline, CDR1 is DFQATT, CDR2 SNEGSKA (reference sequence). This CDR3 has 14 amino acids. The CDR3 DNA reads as TGCAGTGCTAGCAGAAGCCCGACAGGAGGCGAGCAGTTCTTC. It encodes CSASRSPTGGEQFF.

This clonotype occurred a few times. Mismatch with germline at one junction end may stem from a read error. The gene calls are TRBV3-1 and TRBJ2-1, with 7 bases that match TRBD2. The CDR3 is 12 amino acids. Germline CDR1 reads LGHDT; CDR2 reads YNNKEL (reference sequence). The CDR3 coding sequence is TGTGCCAGCACCCAAGCGGGGAATGAGCAGTTCTTC. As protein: CASTQAGNEQFF.

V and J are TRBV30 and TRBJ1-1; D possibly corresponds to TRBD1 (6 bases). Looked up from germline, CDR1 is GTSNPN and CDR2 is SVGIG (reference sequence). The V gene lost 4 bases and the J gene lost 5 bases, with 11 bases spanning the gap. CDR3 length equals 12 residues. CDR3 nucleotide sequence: TGTGCCTGGACCCACCAGGGGACTGAAGCTTTCTTT. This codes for CAWTHQGTEAFF.

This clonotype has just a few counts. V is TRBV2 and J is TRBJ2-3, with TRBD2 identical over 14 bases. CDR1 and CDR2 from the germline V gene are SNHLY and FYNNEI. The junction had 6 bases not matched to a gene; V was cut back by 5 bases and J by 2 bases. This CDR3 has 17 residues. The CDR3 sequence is CASSSGLAGGITDTQYF. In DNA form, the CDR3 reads TGTGCCAGCAGTTCCGGACTAGCGGGGGGAATCACAGATACGCAGTATTTT.

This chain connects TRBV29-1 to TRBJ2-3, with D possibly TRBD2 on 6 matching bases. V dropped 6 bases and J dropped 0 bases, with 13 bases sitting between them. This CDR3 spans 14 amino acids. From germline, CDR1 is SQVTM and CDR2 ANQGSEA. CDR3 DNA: TGCAGCGTAAAACCCGGGACTAGCACAGATACGCAGTATTTT. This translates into CSVKPGTSTDTQYF.

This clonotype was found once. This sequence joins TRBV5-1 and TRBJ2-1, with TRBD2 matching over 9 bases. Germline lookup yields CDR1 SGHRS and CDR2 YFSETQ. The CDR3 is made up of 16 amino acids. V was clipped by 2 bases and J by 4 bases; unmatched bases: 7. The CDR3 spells CASSFPRGGEYNEQFF. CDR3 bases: TGCGCCAGCAGCTTCCCGCGGGGGGGAGAGTACAATGAGCAGTTCTTC.

As DNA, the CDR3 is TGCGCCAGCTGTATTGACAGGGCGAACACTGAAGCTTTCTTT. Its protein product is CASCIDRANTEAFF. This rearrangement joins TRBV5-1 to TRBJ1-1, with TRBD1 identical over 7 bases. This CDR3 has 14 amino acids. J lost 1 base, V lost 7 bases, and 7 bases had no gene match. CDR1 is SGHRS, CDR2 YFSETQ, per germline. Drawing the rest from reference TRBV5-1 and TRBJ1-1, the complete variable domain is KAGVTQTPRYLIKTRGQQVTLSCSPISGHRSVSWYQQTPGQGLQFLFEYFSETQRNKGNFPGRFSGRQFSNSRSEMNVSTLELGDSALYLCASCIDRANTEAFFGQGTRLTVV.

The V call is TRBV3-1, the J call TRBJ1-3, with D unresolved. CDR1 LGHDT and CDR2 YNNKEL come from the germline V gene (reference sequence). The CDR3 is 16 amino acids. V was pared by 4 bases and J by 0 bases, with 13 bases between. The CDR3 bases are TGTGCCAGCAGCCGTGCTGGAGGAAGCTCTGGAAACACCATATATTTT. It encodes CASSRAGGSSGNTIYF. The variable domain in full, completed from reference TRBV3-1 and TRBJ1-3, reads DTAVSQTPKYLVTQMGNDKSIKCEQNLGHDTMYWYKQDSKKFLKIMFSYNNKELIINETVPNRFSPKSPDKAHLNLHINSLELGDSAVYFCASSRAGGSSGNTIYFGEGSWLTVV.

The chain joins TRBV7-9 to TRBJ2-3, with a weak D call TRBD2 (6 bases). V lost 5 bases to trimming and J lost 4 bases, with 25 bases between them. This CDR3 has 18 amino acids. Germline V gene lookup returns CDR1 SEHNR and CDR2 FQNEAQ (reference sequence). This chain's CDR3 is CASSPPVWGEGIADTQYF. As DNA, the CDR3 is TGTGCCAGCAGCCCACCCGTTTGGGGGGAAGGTATCGCAGATACGCAGTATTTT.

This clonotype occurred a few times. CDR3 coding DNA: TGCAGTGCTTCGCAGGGGGGAACCATGTCCTACGAGCAGTACTTC. Encoded protein: CSASQGGTMSYEQYF. The rearrangement joins TRBV20-1 to TRBJ2-7; the D gene is possibly TRBD1 (7 bases). The V and J ends lost 5 bases and 1 base respectively, with 18 bases between them. Germline V gene lookup returns CDR1 DFQATT and CDR2 SNEGSKA (reference sequence). The CDR3 spans 15 residues.

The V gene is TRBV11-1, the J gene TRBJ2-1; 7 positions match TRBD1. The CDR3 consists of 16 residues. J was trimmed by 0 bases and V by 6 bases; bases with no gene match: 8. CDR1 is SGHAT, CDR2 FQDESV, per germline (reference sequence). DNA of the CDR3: TGTGCCAGCAGGGGAACAGGGGATAGCTCCTACAATGAGCAGTTCTTC. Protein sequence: CASRGTGDSSYNEQFF.

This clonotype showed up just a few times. The CDR3: CASYGGRRETQYF. CDR3 sequence (DNA): TGTGCCAGCTACGGGGGCAGGCGAGAGACCCAGTACTTC. The chain employs TRBV6-6 and TRBJ2-5, with D perhaps TRBD1 or TRBD2 (6 bases each). The CDR3 spans 13 residues. Germline V gene sequence: CDR1 MNHNY, CDR2 SVGAGI (reference sequence). Trimming shortened V by 8 bases and J by 4 bases, and 14 bases separated the two germline ends.

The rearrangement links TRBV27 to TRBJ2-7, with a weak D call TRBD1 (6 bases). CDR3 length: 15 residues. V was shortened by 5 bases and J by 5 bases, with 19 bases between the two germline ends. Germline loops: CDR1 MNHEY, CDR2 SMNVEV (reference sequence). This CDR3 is CASSPLTGSAHEQYF. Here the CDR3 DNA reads TGTGCCAGCAGTCCATTGACAGGCTCAGCCCACGAGCAGTACTTC.

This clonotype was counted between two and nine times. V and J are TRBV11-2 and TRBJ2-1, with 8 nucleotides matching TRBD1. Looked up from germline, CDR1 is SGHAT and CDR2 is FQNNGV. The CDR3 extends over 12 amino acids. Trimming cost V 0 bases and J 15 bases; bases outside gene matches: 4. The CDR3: CASSLDRDRSFF. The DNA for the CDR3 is TGTGCCAGCAGCTTAGACCGGGACAGGTCGTTCTTC.